The 4 T cell receptor beta chains below were found in one sample sequenced in a study of cytomegalovirus exposure and HLA in healthy donors. This PCR relied on a set of 60 Vbeta primers and 13 Jbeta primers. Using immunoSEQ multiplex PCR, the repertoire was profiled, and TCRdb retains in-frame clones only, with some absent. Here the sample spans 150,000 to 200,000 clones, around 81% being singletons. Material: PBMCs. These receptors were collected from a woman younger than 35 in good health and CMV-seropositive.

This clone was counted between two and nine times. V and J are TRBV10-3 and TRBJ2-5, with TRBD1 matching 8 bases. CDR3 length: 14 amino acids. Germline CDR1 reads ENHRY; CDR2 reads SYGVKD. With 6 bases clipped from V and 4 bases from J, the junction kept 7 bases outside the gene matches. CDR3 sequence (DNA): TGTGCCATCAGGTCGGACAGGGCGGGAGAGACCCAGTACTTC. Translation gives CAIRSDRAGETQYF.

The chain couples TRBV7-6 to TRBJ2-5, with TRBD1 as a possible D gene (5 bases). The CDR3 contains 13 residues. Germline V gene data show CDR1 as SGHVS and CDR2 as FNYEAQ. V was trimmed by 4 bases and J by 1 base, leaving 7 bases between them. CDR3 sequence reads: CASSSDIQETQYF. In DNA, the CDR3 is TGTGCCAGCAGCTCGGACATCCAAGAGACCCAGTACTTC.

The chain joins TRBV29-1 to TRBJ2-1; no firm D call. The CDR3 length is 11 residues. V gave up 4 bases and J gave up 3 bases, with 4 bases separating them. Germline values: CDR1 SQVTM, CDR2 ANQGSEA. CDR3 amino acids: CSVVLYNEQFF. CDR3 coding DNA: TGCAGCGTTGTACTCTACAATGAGCAGTTCTTC.

This sequence joins TRBV9 and TRBJ1-5; D perhaps matches TRBD1 (5 bases). V lost 0 bases to trimming and J lost 5 bases, with 6 bases between them. Germline loops: CDR1 SGDLS, CDR2 YYNGEE. This CDR3 is 13 amino acids long. The CDR3: CASSVAGDQPQHF. The CDR3 nucleotides read TGTGCCAGCAGCGTAGCGGGGGATCAGCCCCAGCATTTT.